This T cell receptor (beta chain) was captured in a study of T cells in Graves' hyperthyroidism and ophthalmopathy. Study-level points and caveats: Stable hyperthyroidism was told apart from ophthalmopathy by a model built on 13 V-J features.

Researchers took RNA transcripts and amplified the TCR beta CDR3 regions from them. First-round RT-PCR with HTBI primers amplified the TCR CDR3 region. TCRdb analysed the multiplex PCR reads with MiXCR anew, one entry per CDR3 protein. This sample yields 40,000 to 55,000 distinct CDR3 sequences, of which roughly 49% are seen a single time; roughly a third belongs to the top ten. Stable Graves' hyperthyroidism meant no ophthalmopathy progression within 18 months. Participants, patients aged 18 to 65, had newly diagnosed hyperthyroidism with a duration under 2 months. Investigators excluded patients with uncontrolled infection, other autoimmune disease, pregnancy or lactation. Trimming shortened V by 5 bases and J by 8 bases, and 19 bases separated the two germline ends. Germline assignment: CDR1 ENHRY and CDR2 SYGVKD. The CDR3 runs to 16 residues. At least ten counts were recorded for this clonotype. Antigen unknown.

The TCR originated in a woman aged 45-60 years with Graves' hyperthyroidism. Specimen: peripheral blood or thyroid tissue (not recorded which). This chain uses TRBV10-3 with TRBJ1-6, with TRBD1 as a possible D gene (5 bases). The CDR3 nucleotides read TGTGCCATCAGTTTCAACCTTGGGGGGTCTGATTCACCCCTCCACTTT. Protein product: CAISFNLGGSDSPLHF.